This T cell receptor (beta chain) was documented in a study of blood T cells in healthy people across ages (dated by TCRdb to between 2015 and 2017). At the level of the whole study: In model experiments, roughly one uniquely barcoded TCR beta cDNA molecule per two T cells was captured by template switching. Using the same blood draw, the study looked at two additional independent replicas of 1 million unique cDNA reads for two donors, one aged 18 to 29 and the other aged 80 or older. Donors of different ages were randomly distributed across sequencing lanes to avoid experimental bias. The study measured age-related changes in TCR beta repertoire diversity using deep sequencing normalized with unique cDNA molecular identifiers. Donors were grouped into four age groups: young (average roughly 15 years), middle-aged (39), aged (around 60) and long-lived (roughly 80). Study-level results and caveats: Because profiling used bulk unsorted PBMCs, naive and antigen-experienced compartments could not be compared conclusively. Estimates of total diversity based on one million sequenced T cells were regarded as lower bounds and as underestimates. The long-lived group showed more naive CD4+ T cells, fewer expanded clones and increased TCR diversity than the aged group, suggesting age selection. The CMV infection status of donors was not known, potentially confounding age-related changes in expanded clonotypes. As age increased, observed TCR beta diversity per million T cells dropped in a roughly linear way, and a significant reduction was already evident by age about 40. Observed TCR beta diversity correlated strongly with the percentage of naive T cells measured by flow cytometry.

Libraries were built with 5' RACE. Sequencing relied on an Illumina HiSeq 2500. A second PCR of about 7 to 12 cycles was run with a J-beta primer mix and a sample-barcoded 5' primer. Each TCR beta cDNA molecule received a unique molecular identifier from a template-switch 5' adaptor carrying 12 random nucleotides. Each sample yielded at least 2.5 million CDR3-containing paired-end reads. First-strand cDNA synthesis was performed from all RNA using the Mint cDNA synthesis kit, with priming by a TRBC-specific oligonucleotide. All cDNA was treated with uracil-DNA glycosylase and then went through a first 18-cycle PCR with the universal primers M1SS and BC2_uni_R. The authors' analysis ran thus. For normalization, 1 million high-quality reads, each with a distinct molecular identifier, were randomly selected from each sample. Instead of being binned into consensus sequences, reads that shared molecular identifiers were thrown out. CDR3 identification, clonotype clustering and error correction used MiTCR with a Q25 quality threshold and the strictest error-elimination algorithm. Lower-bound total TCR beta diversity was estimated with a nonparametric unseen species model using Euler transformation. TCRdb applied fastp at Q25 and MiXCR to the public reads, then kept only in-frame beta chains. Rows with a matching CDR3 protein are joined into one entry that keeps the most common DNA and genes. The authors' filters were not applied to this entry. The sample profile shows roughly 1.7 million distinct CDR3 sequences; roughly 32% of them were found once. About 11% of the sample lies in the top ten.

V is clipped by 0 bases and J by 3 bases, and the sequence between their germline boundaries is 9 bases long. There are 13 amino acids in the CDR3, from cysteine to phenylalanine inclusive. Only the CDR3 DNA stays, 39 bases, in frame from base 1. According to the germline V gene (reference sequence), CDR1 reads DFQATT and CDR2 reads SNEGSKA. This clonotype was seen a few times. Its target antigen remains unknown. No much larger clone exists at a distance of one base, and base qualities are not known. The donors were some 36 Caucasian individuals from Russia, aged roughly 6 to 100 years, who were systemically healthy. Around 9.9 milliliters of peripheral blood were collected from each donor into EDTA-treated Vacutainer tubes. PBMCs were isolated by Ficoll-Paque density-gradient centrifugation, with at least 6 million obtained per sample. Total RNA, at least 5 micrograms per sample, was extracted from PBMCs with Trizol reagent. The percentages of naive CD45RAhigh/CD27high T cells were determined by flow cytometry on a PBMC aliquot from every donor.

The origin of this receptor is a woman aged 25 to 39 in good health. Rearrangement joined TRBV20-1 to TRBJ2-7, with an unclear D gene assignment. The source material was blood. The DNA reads TGCAGTGCTAGAGATCCTGGCGGCTACGAGCAGTACTTC. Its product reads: CSARDPGGYEQYF.